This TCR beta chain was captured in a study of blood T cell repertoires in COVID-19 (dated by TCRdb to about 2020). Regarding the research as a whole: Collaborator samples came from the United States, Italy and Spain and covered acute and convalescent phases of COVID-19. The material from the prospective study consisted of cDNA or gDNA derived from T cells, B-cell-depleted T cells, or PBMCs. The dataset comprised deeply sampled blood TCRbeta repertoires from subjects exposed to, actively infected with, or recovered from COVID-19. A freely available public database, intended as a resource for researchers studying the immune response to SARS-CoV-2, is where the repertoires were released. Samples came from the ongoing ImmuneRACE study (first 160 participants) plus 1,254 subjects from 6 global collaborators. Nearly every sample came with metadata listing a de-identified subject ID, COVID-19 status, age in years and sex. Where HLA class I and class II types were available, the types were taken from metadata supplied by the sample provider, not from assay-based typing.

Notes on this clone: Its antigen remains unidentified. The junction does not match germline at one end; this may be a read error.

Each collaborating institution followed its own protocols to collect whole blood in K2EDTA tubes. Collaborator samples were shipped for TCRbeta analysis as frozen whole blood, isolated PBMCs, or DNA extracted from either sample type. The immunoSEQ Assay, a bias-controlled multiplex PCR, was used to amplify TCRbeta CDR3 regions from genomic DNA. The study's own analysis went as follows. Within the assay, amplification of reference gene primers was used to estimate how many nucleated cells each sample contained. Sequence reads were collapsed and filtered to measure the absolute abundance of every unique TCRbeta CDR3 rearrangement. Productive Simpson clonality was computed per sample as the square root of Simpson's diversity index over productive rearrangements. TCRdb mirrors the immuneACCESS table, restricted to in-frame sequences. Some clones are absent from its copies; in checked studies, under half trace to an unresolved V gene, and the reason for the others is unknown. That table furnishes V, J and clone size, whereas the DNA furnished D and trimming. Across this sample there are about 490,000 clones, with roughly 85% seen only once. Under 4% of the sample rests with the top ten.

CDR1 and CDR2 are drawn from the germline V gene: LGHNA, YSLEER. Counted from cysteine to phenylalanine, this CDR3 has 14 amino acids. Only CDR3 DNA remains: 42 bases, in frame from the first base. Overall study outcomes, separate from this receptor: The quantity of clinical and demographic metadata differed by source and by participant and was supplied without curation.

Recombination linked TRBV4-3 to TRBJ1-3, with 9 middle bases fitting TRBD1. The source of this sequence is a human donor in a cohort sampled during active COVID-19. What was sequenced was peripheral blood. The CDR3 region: CASSQEGQGSTIYF. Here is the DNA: TGCGCCAGCAGCCAAGAGGGACAGGGAAGCACCATATATTTT.